This entry describes one T cell receptor (beta chain). Authors' data handling: Amplification from reference gene primers served as the basis for estimated nucleated cell counts. Measured with immunoSEQ multiplex PCR; TCRdb has only the in-frame clones, and not every one. That table gives V, J and clone size, and the DNA gave D and trimming. The table has 250,000 or so clones, around four fifths seen once. This sample is part of a study of blood T cell repertoires in COVID-19. As for the study in general: The cDNA or gDNA used as material had been derived from T cells, B-cell-depleted T cells, or PBMCs.

This clonotype was obtained from a woman in her 70s with acute or convalescent COVID-19. The sequenced sample was peripheral blood.

Here the CDR3 reads CASSPYTSSGELFF. CDR3 nucleotide sequence: TGTGCCAGCAGCCCATACACTAGTTCCGGGGAGCTGTTTTTT. The J gene is TRBJ2-2, the V gene TRBV3-1 (or the pseudogene TRBV3-2); a weak D match, TRBD2 (5 bases). With 4 bases removed from V and 6 bases from J, the gap between germline ends came to 12 bases. Germline CDR1 and CDR2: LGHDT and YNNKEL (reference sequence). The CDR3 spans 14 residues.